This is a list of T cell receptor beta chains from one sample in a study of blood T cell repertoires in COVID-19. Here immunoSEQ multiplex PCR was the method, and the copy in TCRdb shows in-frame clones only, minus some. Found here are some 670,000 clones, 85% to 90% of them singletons; the top ten hold roughly 0.25%. The sample taken for sequencing was peripheral blood. All receptors come from a woman aged 18-29 years with acute or convalescent COVID-19. CDR3s include the opening cysteine and the closing phenylalanine or tryptophan. The order of the fields is clone size, J gene, D gene, V gene, CDR3 DNA, CDR3 protein. D genes are given only for firm matches. Part of the rows lack a size; the others show once, few, many or a class for expanded clones.

>once|TRBJ1-6|-|TRBV5-6
TGTGCCAGCAGCTTCTCGGATTCACCCCTCCACTTT
CASSFSDSPLHF
>-|TRBJ1-6|-|TRBV7-2
TGTGCCAGCAGCGCAGGCCTTGTGTCTTCACCCCTCCACTTT
CASSAGLVSSPLHF
>-|TRBJ1-2|TRBD1|TRBV4-3
TGCGCCAGCAGCCAAAACCCCGGGACAGCTTACTATGGCTACACCTTC
CASSQNPGTAYYGYTF
>-|TRBJ2-7|-|TRBV27
TGTGCCAGCAGTCCCCAGGCCCACAGCTCCTACGAGCAGTACTTC
CASSPQAHSSYEQYF
>-|TRBJ1-3|TRBD1|TRBV24-1
TGTGCCACCAGTGATCCCGGACAGGGGGCTGGAAACACCATATATTTT
CATSDPGQGAGNTIYF
>-|TRBJ1-1|-|TRBV25-1
TGTGCCAGCAGTGACCGCACGACAGGTAACTCTGAAGCTTTCTTT
CASSDRTTGNSEAFF
>-|TRBJ1-5|-|TRBV7-2
TGTGCCAGCAGGCAGCAGGGATTCGGGCAGCCCCAGCATTTT
CASRQQGFGQPQHF
>-|TRBJ1-2|-|TRBV19
TGTGCCAGTAGTATAGGTACGGGAACTGGCTACACCTTC
CASSIGTGTGYTF
>-|TRBJ1-1|-|TRBV27
TGTGCCAGCAGTTTCTCATCAGTTCCCAAGAACACTGAAGCTTTCTTT
CASSFSSVPKNTEAFF
>-|TRBJ1-1|-|TRBV10-3
TGTGCCATCAGTGCCGGTGACAGGTATACTGAAGCTTTCTTT
CAISAGDRYTEAFF
>-|TRBJ2-2|TRBD2|TRBV7-9
TGTGCCAGCAGCCAGACTAGCGGGGGATCGGCCGGGGAGCTGTTTTTT
CASSQTSGGSAGELFF
>-|TRBJ1-6|-|TRBV6-5
TGTGCCAGCAGTTATTTTCCAGGGAGGGATTCACCCCTCCACTTT
CASSYFPGRDSPLHF